This T cell receptor beta chain was retrieved from a study of CD8+ T cells in alopecia areata. Broader study findings: Patients shared TCRs less clearly than mice did, possibly owing to HLA. Lesional scalp displayed greater clonality than normal scalp, most notably in alopecia totalis/universalis. Sequencing of scalp tissue also captures the resident alphabeta T cells of normal skin.

In the case of several patients, the CD4+ cells were sorted into CD25+CD127- cells. Punch biopsies of lesional scalp, plus peripheral blood, were taken from alopecia areata patients. Germline-derived CDR1 and CDR2 are SEHNR and FQNEAQ (reference sequence). The CDR3 totals 15 residues. V shed 4 bases, J shed 3 bases, and the junction held 9 bases outside the gene matches. This clone has only one observation. The antigen is not known. Following RNA extraction, reverse transcription yielded cDNA that acted as the sequencing template. Method: immunoSEQ multiplex PCR; TCRdb's copy keeps in-frame clones and lacks some. Of roughly 20,000 clones listed, 60% to 70% were seen once; the top ten hold about 4.9%.

This TCR was sampled from a human donor with alopecia areata. The sample was CD4+ Tregs sorted from blood. J is TRBJ2-7 and V is TRBV7-9, with 7 nucleotides matching TRBD2. CDR3 DNA sequence: TGTGCCAGCAGCTCTTTAGCGGGCGCTCACTACGAGCAGTACTTC. Translated: CASSSLAGAHYEQYF.